The clone carrying this T cell receptor (beta chain) occurred once. In the original processing: How many nucleated cells were present was estimated from reference gene primer amplification. Method: immunoSEQ multiplex PCR; TCRdb's copy keeps in-frame clones and lacks some. The V and J calls and the clone size are those of that table, but D and trimming were determined from the DNA. This repertoire shows 300,000 to 400,000 clones, about 88% found once; its top ten account for just over 7%. This entry belongs to a study of blood T cell repertoires in COVID-19. Looking at the study overall: Both acute and convalescent COVID-19 samples were obtained from the United States, Italy and Spain.

CDR3 length equals 12 residues. The germline gives CDR1 SGDLS, CDR2 YYNGEE. V lost 3 bases to trimming and J lost 4 bases, with 7 bases between them. The chain links TRBV9 to TRBJ1-2; D not resolved. Material for sequencing was peripheral blood. The sequence came from a woman aged 60-75 years with COVID-19, enrolled during active disease. The CDR3 loop is CASSEPSYGYTF. DNA of the CDR3: TGTGCCAGCAGCGAGCCCTCCTATGGCTACACCTTC. Full variable domain (outside the CDR3, taken from reference TRBV9 and TRBJ1-2): DSGVTQTPKHLITATGQRVTLRCSPRSGDLSVYWYQQSLDQGLQFLIQYYNGEERAKGNILERFSAQQFPDLHSELNLSSLELGDSALYFCASSEPSYGYTFGSGTRLTVV.